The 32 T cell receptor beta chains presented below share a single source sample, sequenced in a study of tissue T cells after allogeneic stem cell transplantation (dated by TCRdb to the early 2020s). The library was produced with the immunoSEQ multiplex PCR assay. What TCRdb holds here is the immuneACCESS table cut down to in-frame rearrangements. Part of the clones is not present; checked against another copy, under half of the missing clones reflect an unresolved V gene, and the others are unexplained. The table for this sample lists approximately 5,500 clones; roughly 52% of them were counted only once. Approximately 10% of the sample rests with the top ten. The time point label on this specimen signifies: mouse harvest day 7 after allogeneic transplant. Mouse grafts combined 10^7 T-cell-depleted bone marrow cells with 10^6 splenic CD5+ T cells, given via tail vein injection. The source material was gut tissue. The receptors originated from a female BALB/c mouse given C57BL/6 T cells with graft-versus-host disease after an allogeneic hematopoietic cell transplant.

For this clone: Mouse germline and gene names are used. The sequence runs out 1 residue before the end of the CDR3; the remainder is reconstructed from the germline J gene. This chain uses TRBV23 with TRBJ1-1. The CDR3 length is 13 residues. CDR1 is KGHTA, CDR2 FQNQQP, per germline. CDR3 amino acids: CSSSQRGRTEVFF. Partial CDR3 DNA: TGCTCCAGCAGTCAACGGGGGCGCACAGAAGTCTTC.

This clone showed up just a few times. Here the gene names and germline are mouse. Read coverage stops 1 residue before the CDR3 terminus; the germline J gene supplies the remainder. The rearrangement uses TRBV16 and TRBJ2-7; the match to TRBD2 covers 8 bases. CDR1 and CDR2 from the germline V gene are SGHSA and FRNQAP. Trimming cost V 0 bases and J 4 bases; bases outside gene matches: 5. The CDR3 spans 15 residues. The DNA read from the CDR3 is TGTGCAAGCAGCTTAGATCGGGCTGGGGGGTATGAACAGTAC. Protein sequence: CASSLDRAGGYEQY. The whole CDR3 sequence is CASSLDRAGGYEQYF.

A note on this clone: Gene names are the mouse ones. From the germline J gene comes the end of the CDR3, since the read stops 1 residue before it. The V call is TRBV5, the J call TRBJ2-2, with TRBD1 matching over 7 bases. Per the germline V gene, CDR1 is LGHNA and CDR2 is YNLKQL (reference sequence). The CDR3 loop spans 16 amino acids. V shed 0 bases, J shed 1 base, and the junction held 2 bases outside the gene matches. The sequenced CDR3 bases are TGTGCCAGCAGCCAAGACAGGGGGAAAAACACCGGGCAGCTCTAC. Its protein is CASSQDRGKNTGQLY. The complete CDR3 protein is CASSQDRGKNTGQLYF.

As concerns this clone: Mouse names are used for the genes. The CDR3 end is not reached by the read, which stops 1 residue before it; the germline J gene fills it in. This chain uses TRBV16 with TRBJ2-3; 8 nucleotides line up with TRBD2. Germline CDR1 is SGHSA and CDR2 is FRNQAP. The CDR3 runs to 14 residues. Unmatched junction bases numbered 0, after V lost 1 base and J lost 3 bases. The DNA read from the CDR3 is TGTGCAAGCAGCTTAGCTGGGGGGGCAGAAACGCTGTAT. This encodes CASSLAGGAETLY. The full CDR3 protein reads CASSLAGGAETLYF.

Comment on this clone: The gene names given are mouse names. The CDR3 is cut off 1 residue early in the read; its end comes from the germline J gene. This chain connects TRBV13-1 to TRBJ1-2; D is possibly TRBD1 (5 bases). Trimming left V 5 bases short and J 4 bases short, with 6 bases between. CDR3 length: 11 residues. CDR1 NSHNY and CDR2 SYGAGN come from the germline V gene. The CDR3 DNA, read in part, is TGTGCCAGCAGCGACAGCTCCGACTACACC. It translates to CASSDSSDYT. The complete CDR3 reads CASSDSSDYTF.

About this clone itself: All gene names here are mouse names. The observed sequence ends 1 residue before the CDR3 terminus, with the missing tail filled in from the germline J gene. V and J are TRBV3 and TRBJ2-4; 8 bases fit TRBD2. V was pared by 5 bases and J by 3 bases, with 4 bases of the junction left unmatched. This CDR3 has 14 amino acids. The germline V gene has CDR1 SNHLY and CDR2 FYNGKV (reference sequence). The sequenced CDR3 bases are TGTGCCAGCAGCGACGACTGGGGACAAAACACCTTGTAC. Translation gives CASSDDWGQNTLY. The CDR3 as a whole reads CASSDDWGQNTLYF.

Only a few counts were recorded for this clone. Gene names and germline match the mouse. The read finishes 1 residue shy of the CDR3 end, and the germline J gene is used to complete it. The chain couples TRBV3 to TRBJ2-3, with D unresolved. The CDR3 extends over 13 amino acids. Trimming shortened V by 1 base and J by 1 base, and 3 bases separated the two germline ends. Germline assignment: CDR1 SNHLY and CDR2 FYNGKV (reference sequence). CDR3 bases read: TGTGCCAGCAGCTTAGGTGGTGCAGAAACGCTGTAT. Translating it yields CASSLGGAETLY. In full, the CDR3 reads CASSLGGAETLYF. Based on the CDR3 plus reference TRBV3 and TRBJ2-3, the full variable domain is GPKVLQIPSHQIIDMGQMVTLNCDPVSNHLYFYWYKQILGQQMEFLVNFYNGKVMEKSKLFKDQFSVERPDGSYFTLKIQPTALEDSAVYFCASSLGGAETLYFGSGTRLTVL.

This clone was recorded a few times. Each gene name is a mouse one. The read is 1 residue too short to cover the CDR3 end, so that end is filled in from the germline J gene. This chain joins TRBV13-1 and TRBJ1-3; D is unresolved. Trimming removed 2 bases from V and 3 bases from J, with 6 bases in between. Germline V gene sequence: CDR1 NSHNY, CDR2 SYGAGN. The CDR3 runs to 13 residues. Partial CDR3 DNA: TGTGCCAGCAGTGAATGGGATGGAAATACGCTCTAT. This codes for CASSEWDGNTLY. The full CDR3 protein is CASSEWDGNTLYF.

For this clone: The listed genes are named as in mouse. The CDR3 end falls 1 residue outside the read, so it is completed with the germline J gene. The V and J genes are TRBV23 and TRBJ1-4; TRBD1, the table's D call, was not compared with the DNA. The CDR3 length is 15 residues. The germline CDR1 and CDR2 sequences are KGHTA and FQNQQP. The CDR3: CSSSQGQGSNERLFF. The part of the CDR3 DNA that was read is TGCTCCAGCAGTCAGGGACAGGGTTCCAACGAAAGATTATTT.

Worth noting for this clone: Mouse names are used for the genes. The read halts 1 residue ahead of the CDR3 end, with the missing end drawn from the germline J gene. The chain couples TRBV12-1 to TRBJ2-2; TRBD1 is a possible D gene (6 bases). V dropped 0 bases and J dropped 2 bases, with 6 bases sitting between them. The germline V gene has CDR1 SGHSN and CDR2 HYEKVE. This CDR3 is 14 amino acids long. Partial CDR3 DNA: TGTGCCAGCTCTCTCCAGGGGAACACCGGGCAGCTCTAC. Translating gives CASSLQGNTGQLY. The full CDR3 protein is CASSLQGNTGQLYF.

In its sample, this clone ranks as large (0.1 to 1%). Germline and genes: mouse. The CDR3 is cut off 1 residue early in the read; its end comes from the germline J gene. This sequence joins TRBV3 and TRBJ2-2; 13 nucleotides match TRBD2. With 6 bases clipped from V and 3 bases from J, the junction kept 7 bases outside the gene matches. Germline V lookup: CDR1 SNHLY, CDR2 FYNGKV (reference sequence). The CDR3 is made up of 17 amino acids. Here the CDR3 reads CASSQDWGGADTGQLYF. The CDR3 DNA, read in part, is TGTGCCAGCAGTCAGGACTGGGGGGGCGCGGACACCGGGCAGCTCTAC.

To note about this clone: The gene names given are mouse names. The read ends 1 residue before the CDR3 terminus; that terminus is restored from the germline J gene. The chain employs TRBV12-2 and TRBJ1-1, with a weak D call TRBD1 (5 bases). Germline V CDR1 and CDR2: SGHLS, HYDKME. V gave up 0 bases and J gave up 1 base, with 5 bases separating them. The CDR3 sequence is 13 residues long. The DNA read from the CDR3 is TGTGCCAGCTCTCTCACAGGGAACACAGAAGTCTTC. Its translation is CASSLTGNTEVF. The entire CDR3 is CASSLTGNTEVFF.

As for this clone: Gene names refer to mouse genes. The covered CDR3 bases are TGTGCCAGCAGCCGGGACTGGGGGGCTGAACAGTAC. Translating it yields CASSRDWGAEQY. The complete CDR3 reads CASSRDWGAEQYF. The chain is built from TRBV3 and TRBJ2-7; 12 bases agree with TRBD2. With the read ending 1 residue before the CDR3 end, the germline J gene is used to fill in that end. With V trimmed by 5 bases and J by 6 bases, 2 bases remained unmatched. The CDR3 consists of 13 residues. Germline V gives CDR1 SNHLY, CDR2 FYNGKV (reference sequence). The full variable domain, with the rest looked up from reference TRBV3 and TRBJ2-7, is GPKVLQIPSHQIIDMGQMVTLNCDPVSNHLYFYWYKQILGQQMEFLVNFYNGKVMEKSKLFKDQFSVERPDGSYFTLKIQPTALEDSAVYFCASSRDWGAEQYFGPGTRLTVL.

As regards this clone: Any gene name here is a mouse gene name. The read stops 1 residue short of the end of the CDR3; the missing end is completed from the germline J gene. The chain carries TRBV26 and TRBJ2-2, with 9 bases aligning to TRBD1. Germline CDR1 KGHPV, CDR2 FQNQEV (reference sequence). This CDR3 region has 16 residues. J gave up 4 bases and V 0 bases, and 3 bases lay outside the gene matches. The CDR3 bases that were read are TGTGCCAGCAGTCTGTCGAGGGACAGGGCCACCGGGCAGCTCTAC. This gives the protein CASSLSRDRATGQLY. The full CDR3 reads CASSLSRDRATGQLYF.

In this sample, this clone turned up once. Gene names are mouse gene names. The sequenced CDR3 bases are TGTGCCAGCAGTGATCCGGGTAGTCAAAACACCTTGTAC. It specifies CASSDPGSQNTLY. The full CDR3 protein reads CASSDPGSQNTLYF. The chain links TRBV13-3 to TRBJ2-4; D unresolved. From the germline J gene comes the end of the CDR3, since the read stops 1 residue before it. The V gene's germline CDR1 is NNHDY and CDR2 SYVADS. The germline V and J ends were trimmed by 1 base and 0 bases, with 6 bases remaining between them. This CDR3 region has 14 residues.

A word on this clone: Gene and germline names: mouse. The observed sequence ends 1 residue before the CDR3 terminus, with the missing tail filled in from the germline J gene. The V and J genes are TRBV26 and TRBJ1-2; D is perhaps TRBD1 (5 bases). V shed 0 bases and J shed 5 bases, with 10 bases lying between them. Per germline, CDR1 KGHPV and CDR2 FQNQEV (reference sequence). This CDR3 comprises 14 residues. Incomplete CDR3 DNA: TGTGCCAGCAGTCTGTCAAGGGGAGGGTCCGACTACACC. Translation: CASSLSRGGSDYT. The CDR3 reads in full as CASSLSRGGSDYTF.

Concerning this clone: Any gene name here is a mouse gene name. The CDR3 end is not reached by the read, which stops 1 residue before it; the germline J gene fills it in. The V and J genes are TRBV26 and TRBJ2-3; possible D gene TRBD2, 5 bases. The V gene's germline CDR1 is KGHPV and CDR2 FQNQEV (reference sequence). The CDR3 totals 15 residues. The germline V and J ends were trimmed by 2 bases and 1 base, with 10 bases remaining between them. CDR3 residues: CASSLVGRGAETLYF. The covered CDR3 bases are TGTGCCAGCAGTCTGGTGGGGAGGGGTGCAGAAACGCTGTAT.

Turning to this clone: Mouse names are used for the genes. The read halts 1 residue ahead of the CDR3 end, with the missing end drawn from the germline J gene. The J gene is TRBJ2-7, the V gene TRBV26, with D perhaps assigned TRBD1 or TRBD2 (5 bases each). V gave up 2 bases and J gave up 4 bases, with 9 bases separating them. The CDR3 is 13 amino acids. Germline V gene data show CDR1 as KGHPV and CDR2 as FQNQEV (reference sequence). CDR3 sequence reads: CASSLRGSYEQYF. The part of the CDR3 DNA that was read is TGTGCCAGCAGTCTGCGGGGGTCTTATGAACAGTAC.

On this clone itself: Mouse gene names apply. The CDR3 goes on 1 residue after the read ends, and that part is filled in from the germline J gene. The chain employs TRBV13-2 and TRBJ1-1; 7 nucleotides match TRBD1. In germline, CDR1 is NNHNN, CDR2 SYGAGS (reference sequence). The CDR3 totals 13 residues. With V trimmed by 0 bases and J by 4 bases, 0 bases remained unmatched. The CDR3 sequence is CASGDGQGTEVFF. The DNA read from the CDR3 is TGTGCCAGCGGTGATGGACAGGGCACAGAAGTCTTC.

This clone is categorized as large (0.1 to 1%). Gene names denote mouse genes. The CDR3 region is CASSLSNYEQYF. The sequenced part of the CDR3 DNA is TGTGCCAGCAGTCTGAGCAACTATGAACAGTAC. The rearrangement joins TRBV26 to TRBJ2-7; D remains unclear. The read ends 1 residue shy of where the CDR3 ends; the end is completed using the germline J gene. CDR3 size: 12 residues. Trimming took off 2 bases at V and 3 bases at J, with 5 bases between the two ends. From germline, CDR1 is KGHPV and CDR2 FQNQEV (reference sequence).

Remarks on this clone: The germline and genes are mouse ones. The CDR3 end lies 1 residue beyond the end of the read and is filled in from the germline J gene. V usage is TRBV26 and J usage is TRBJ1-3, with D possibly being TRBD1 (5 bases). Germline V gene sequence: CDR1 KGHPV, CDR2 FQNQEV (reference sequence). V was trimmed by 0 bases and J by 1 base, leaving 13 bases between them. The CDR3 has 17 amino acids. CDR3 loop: CASSLSPGPGSGNTLYF. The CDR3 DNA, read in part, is TGTGCCAGCAGTCTGTCGCCGGGGCCGGGCTCTGGAAATACGCTCTAT.

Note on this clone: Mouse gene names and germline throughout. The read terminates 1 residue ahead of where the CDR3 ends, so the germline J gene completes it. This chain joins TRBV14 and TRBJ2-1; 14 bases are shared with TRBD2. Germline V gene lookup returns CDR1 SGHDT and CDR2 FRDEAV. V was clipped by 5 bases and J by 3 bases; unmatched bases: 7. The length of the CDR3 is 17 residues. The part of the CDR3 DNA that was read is TGTGCCAGCAGCCCTGGGACTGGGGGGGCGCCCTATGCTGAGCAGTTC. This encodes CASSPGTGGAPYAEQF. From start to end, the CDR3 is CASSPGTGGAPYAEQFF.

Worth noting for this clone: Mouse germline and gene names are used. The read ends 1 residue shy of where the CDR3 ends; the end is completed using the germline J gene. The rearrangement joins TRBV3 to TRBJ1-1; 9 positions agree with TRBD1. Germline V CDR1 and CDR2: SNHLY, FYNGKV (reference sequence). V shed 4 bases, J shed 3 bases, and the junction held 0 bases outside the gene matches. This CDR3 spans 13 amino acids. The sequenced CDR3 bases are TGTGCCAGCAGCTACAGGGGGCACACAGAAGTCTTC. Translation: CASSYRGHTEVF. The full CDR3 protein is CASSYRGHTEVFF.

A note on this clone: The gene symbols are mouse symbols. The CDR3 reads CASSRLGGNTQYF. Partial CDR3 DNA: TGTGCCAGCTCGCGACTGGGGGGGAACACCCAGTAC. This chain joins TRBV12-1 and TRBJ2-5; TRBD2 matches 11 bases. The read falls 1 residue short of the CDR3 end, and the missing part is taken from the germline J gene. V lost 4 bases to trimming and J lost 7 bases; unmatched junction nucleotides: 3. CDR3 size: 13 residues. In germline, CDR1 is SGHSN, CDR2 HYEKVE.

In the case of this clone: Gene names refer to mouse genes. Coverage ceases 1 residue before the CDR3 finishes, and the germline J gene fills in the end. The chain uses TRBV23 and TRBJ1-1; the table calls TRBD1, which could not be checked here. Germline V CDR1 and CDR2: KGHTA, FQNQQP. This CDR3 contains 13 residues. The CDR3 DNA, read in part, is TGCTCCAGCAGTCAACAGGTCGGCACAGAAGTCTTC. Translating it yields CSSSQQVGTEVF. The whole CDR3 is CSSSQQVGTEVFF.

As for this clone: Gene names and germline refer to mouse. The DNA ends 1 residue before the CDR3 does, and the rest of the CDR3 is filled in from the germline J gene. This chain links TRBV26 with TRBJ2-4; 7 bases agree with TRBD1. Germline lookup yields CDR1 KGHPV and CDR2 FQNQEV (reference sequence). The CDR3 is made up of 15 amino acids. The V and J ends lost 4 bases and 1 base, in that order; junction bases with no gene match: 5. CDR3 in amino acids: CASSRQGGGQNTLYF. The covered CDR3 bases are TGTGCCAGCAGTCGACAGGGAGGGGGTCAAAACACCTTGTAC.

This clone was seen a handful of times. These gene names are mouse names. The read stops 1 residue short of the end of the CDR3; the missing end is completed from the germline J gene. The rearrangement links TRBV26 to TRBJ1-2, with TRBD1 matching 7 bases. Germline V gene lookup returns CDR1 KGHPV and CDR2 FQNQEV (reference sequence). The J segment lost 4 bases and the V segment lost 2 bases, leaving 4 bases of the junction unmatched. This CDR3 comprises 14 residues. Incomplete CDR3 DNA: TGTGCCAGCAGTCTGCGACAGGGACCCTCCGACTACACC. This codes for CASSLRQGPSDYT. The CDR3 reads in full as CASSLRQGPSDYTF. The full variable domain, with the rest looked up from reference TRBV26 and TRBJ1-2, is NSKVIQTPRYLVKGQGQKAKMRCIPEKGHPVVFWYQQNKNNEFKFLINFQNQEVLQQIDMTEKRFSAECPSNSPCSLEIQSSEAGDSALYLCASSLRQGPSDYTFGSGTRLLVI.

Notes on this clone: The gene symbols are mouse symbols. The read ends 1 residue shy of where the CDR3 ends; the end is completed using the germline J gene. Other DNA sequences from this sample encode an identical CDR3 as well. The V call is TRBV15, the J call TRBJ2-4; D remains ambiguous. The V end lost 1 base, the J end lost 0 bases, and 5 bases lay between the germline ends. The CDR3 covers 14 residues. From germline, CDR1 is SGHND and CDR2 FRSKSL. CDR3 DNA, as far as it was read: TGTGCCAGCAGTTTAGGGGGTAGTCAAAACACCTTGTAC. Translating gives CASSLGGSQNTLY. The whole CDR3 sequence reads CASSLGGSQNTLYF.

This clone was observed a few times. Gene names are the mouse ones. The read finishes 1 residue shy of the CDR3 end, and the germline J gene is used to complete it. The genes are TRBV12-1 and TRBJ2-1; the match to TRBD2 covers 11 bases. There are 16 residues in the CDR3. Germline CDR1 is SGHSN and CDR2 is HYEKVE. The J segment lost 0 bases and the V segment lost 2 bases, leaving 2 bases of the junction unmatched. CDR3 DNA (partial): TGTGCCAGCTCTCGGACTGGGGGGCATAACTATGCTGAGCAGTTC. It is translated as CASSRTGGHNYAEQF. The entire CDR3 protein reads CASSRTGGHNYAEQFF.

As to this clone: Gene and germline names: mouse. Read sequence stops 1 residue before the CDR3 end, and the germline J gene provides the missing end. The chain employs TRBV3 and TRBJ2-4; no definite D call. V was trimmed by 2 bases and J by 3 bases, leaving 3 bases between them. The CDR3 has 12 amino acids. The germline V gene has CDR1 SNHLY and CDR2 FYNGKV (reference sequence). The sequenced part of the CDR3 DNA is TGTGCCAGCAGCTTAATGCAAAACACCTTGTAC. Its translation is CASSLMQNTLY. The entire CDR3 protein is CASSLMQNTLYF.

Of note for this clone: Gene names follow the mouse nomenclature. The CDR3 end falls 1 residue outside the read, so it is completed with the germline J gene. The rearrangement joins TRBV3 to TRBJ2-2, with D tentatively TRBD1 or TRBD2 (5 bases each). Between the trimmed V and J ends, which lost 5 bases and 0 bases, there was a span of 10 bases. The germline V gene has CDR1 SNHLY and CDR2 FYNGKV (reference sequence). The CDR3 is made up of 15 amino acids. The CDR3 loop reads CASSPAGANTGQLYF. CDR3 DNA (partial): TGTGCCAGCAGCCCCGCGGGGGCAAACACCGGGCAGCTCTAC.

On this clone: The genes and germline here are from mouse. The sequenced part of the CDR3 DNA is TGTGCCAGCAGGCGGGACAGTCATTCTGGAAATACGCTCTAT. Encoded protein: CASRRDSHSGNTLY. The complete CDR3 reads CASRRDSHSGNTLYF. The rearrangement joins TRBV26 to TRBJ1-3, with 7 bases fitting TRBD1. With the read ending 1 residue before the CDR3 end, the germline J gene is used to fill in that end. Germline loops: CDR1 KGHPV, CDR2 FQNQEV (reference sequence). This CDR3 spans 15 amino acids. The V gene end was trimmed by 6 bases and the J gene end by 0 bases; junction bases not matched to a gene: 5.